The 10 T cell receptor beta chains below all came from one sample that was sequenced in a study of cytomegalovirus exposure and HLA in healthy donors. Primers for the PCR totalled 60 Vbeta and 13 Jbeta. Data came from immunoSEQ multiplex PCR; TCRdb stores just in-frame clones and leaves some out. This listing includes just over 200,000 clones. Input material: PBMCs. The receptors here all came from a girl aged 2 to 9 in good health and CMV-seropositive.

The chain has TRBV18 and TRBJ2-1, with TRBD2 matching over 10 bases. In germline, CDR1 is KGHSH, CDR2 LQKENI. This CDR3 is built from 15 residues. V lost 3 bases and J lost 8; bases outside the gene matches: 7. CDR3 residues: CASSPRLAGEDEQFF. CDR3 bases: TGTGCCAGCTCACCCCGGCTAGCGGGAGAAGATGAGCAGTTCTTC. Supplemented by reference TRBV18 and TRBJ2-1, the full variable domain reads NAGVMQNPRHLVRRRGQEARLRCSPMKGHSHVYWYRQLPEEGLKFMVYLQKENIIDESGMPKERFSAEFPKEGPSILRIQQVVRGDSAAYFCASSPRLAGEDEQFFGPGTRLTVL.

The V call is TRBV27, the J call TRBJ1-2; D unresolved. The V gene's germline CDR1 is MNHEY and CDR2 SMNVEV (reference sequence). V shed 5 bases and J shed 9 bases, with 25 bases lying between them. This CDR3 has 16 residues. DNA of the CDR3: TGTGCCAGCAGTCCGCGCGCTATCCCGCACCTCGGGAGCTACACCTTC. Encoded protein: CASSPRAIPHLGSYTF.

The rearrangement joins TRBV21-1 to TRBJ2-2; the table's D call of TRBD2 was not tested on the DNA. TRBV21-1 is a recognized pseudogene. CDR3 size: 15 residues. CDR3 sequence (DNA): TGTGCCAGCAGGGTCTTCATCCGAGGCACCGGGGAGCTGTTTTTT. Translation gives CASRVFIRGTGELFF.

CDR3 in amino acids: CASSQEAASNYGYTF. The CDR3 DNA is TGTGCCAGCAGCCAAGAAGCCGCCTCAAACTATGGCTACACCTTC. The rearrangement links TRBV4-2 to TRBJ1-2; no clear D gene. Deletions cut 0 bases from V and 2 bases from J, with 10 bases between. The germline V gene encodes CDR1 LGHNA and CDR2 YNFKEQ. CDR3 length equals 15 residues.

This chain uses TRBV6-6 with TRBJ2-5; 10 bases line up with TRBD2. The DNA matches TRBJ2-7 better at its end, which makes the J call doubtful. The germline V gene encodes CDR1 MNHNY and CDR2 SVGAGI (reference sequence). The CDR3 extends over 15 amino acids. The CDR3 DNA reads as TGTGCCAGCAGTTACGTTTCTAGCGGGAGCTACGAGCAGTACTTC. Encoded protein: CASSYVSSGSYEQYF.

Of note for this clone: At one of its ends the junction is not consistent with the germline gene, which may arise from a read error. The rearrangement joins TRBV7-2 to TRBJ2-3, with D maybe TRBD2 (5 bases). The CDR3 length is 15 residues. Germline CDR1 and CDR2: SGHTA and FQGNSA. CDR3 DNA sequence: TGTGCCAGCAGCCCCCCGGGAACCCGAACAGATGCGCAGTATTTT. Residues: CASSPPGTRTDAQYF.

V is TRBV5-6 and J is TRBJ1-6; no firm D call. Trimming took off 1 base at V and 0 bases at J, with 8 bases between the two ends. The CDR3 is 16 amino acids. CDR1 SGHDT and CDR2 YYEEEE come from the germline V gene. The CDR3 region has the DNA TGTGCCAGCAGCTTGTGGTACAGCTCCTATAATTCACCCCTCCACTTT. It specifies CASSLWYSSYNSPLHF.

V and J are TRBV5-1 and TRBJ1-2; 10 bases line up with TRBD1. Germline V gives CDR1 SGHRS, CDR2 YFSETQ. The CDR3 is 14 amino acids. J lost 4 bases, V lost 4 bases, and 4 bases had no gene match. As DNA, the CDR3 is TGCGCCAGCAGCCTGACAGGGGGCGGCTATGGCTACACCTTC. Its protein is CASSLTGGGYGYTF.

The chain has TRBV5-6 and TRBJ2-1; D is possibly TRBD2 (6 bases). Per the germline V gene, CDR1 is SGHDT and CDR2 is YYEEEE. V was trimmed by 3 bases and J by 10 bases, leaving 26 bases between them. This CDR3 spans 17 amino acids. The CDR3 region is CASSSTPGVVGLDEQFF. The CDR3 coding sequence is TGTGCCAGCAGCTCCACGCCGGGGGTGGTCGGTCTAGACGAGCAGTTCTTC.

The chain uses TRBV6-6 and TRBJ2-2, with TRBD2 matching over 8 bases. Unmatched junction bases numbered 4, after V lost 6 bases and J lost 1 base. CDR3 length: 15 amino acids. The germline V gene encodes CDR1 MNHNY and CDR2 SVGAGI (reference sequence). CDR3 in amino acids: CASRIAGRNTGELFF. In DNA, the CDR3 is TGTGCCAGCAGAATAGCGGGAAGGAACACCGGGGAGCTGTTTTTT.